A selection of T cell receptor beta chains follows, all from one sample in a study of blood T cell repertoires in COVID-19. Generated by immunoSEQ multiplex PCR, the TCRdb table keeps only in-frame clones and is missing some. Among about 94,000 clones listed, about 86% were seen once. The sequenced sample was peripheral blood. Receptors were obtained from a woman aged 60-75 years in a cohort sampled during active or convalescent COVID-19. The conserved cysteine and the conserved F or W are not part of the CDR3 here. A D gene is named only where the DNA matches it firmly.

D: -
V: TRBV19
J: TRBJ1-1
CDR3: ASSGQQNTEAF

D: TRBD2
V: TRBV15
J: TRBJ2-1
CDR3: ATREGLAPRYNEQF

D: -
V: TRBV24-1
J: TRBJ1-3
CDR3: ATSDTSDRYSGNTIY

D: TRBD2
V: TRBV3-1/TRBV3-2
J: TRBJ2-5
CDR3: ASTPLAGTLVSETQY

D: -
V: TRBV6-5
J: TRBJ2-2
CDR3: ASRTGNTGELF

D: TRBD2
V: TRBV7-2
J: TRBJ2-5
CDR3: ASSLGSWGGQETQY

D: -
V: TRBV20-1
J: TRBJ1-2
CDR3: SAPQNYGYT

D: TRBD1
V: TRBV5-6
J: TRBJ1-6
CDR3: ASSLGAVTGLHSPLH

D: TRBD1
V: TRBV5-1
J: TRBJ2-7
CDR3: ASSSDRVYEQY

D: TRBD2
V: TRBV27
J: TRBJ2-7
CDR3: ASSLRGLAYAEQY

D: -
V: TRBV12-3/TRBV12-4
J: TRBJ2-7
CDR3: ASSAHRAGEQY

D: -
V: TRBV12-3/TRBV12-4
J: TRBJ2-7
CDR3: ASSFGPYEQY

D: TRBD2
V: TRBV27
J: TRBJ2-1
CDR3: ASSLAGVHNEQF

D: TRBD1
V: TRBV19
J: TRBJ1-3
CDR3: ASRVGDRVLPVLSGNTIY

D: TRBD1
V: TRBV11-2
J: TRBJ2-2
CDR3: ASSQGGTGTGELF

D: TRBD2
V: TRBV5-1
J: TRBJ2-1
CDR3: ASSPTGTSGTSSYNEQF

D: -
V: TRBV11-2
J: TRBJ2-2
CDR3: ASSLSPGPVAGELF

D: TRBD1
V: TRBV24-1
J: TRBJ1-6
CDR3: APLTGVHRSYNSPLH

D: -
V: TRBV14
J: TRBJ1-5
CDR3: ASSQERRLDQPQH

D: -
V: TRBV10-3
J: TRBJ2-7
CDR3: AISELPGAYEQY

D: -
V: TRBV3-1/TRBV3-2
J: TRBJ1-1
CDR3: ANPRGGRDTEAF

D: TRBD2
V: TRBV27
J: TRBJ2-1
CDR3: ASSLIGRGLAMNEQF

D: -
V: TRBV29-1
J: TRBJ1-2
CDR3: SVVDRQRLYGYT

D: -
V: TRBV27
J: TRBJ2-2
CDR3: ASSLFAVTGELF

D: -
V: TRBV4-1
J: TRBJ2-1
CDR3: ASRLTRDFNNEQF

D: TRBD1
V: TRBV6-1
J: TRBJ1-1
CDR3: ASTEQGITEAF

D: -
V: TRBV27
J: TRBJ1-2
CDR3: ASSHRQTNYGYT

D: -
V: TRBV6-5
J: TRBJ1-4
CDR3: ASSPLATNEKLF

D: TRBD1
V: TRBV5-1
J: TRBJ1-4
CDR3: ASGQGPGYEKLF

D: TRBD1
V: TRBV12-3/TRBV12-4
J: TRBJ2-1
CDR3: ASSLGQGRF

D: TRBD1
V: TRBV12-5
J: TRBJ2-5
CDR3: ASGGQGETQY

D: -
V: TRBV10-2
J: TRBJ1-2
CDR3: ASRRDDYGYT

D: -
V: TRBV10-3
J: TRBJ1-5
CDR3: ATTGTEGQPQH

D: TRBD1
V: TRBV2
J: TRBJ2-7
CDR3: ASHLDRVATEQY